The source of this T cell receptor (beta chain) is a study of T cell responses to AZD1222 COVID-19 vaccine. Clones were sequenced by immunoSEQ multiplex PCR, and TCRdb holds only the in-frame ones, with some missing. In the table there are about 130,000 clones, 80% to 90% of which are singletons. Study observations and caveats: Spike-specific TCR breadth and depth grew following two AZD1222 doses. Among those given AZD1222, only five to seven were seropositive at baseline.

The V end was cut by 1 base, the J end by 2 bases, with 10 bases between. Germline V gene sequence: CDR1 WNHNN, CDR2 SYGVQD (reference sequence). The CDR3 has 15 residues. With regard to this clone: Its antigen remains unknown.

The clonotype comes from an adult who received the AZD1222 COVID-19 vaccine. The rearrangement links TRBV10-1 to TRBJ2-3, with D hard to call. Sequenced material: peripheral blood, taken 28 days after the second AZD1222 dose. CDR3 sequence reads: CASSEFVSPTDTQYF. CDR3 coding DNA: TGCGCCAGCAGTGAGTTCGTGAGTCCCACAGATACGCAGTATTTT.